This passage covers 8 T cell receptor beta chains from one sample sequenced in a study of T cells in Graves' hyperthyroidism and ophthalmopathy. TCR beta CDR3 region amplification was performed from RNA transcripts. The HTBI primer set was used in a first-round RT-PCR of the TCR CDR3. In TCRdb, the multiplex PCR reads were re-called with MiXCR into one record per CDR3 protein. The sample contains some 350,000 distinct CDR3 sequences, approximately 14% of which appear only once. The specimen was blood. These TCRs come from a woman between 40 and 55 years old with Graves' ophthalmopathy.

This clonotype was recorded at least ten times. The chain uses TRBV19 and TRBJ1-1; no reliable D call. CDR3 size: 12 residues. CDR1 and CDR2 (germline): LNHDA, SQIVND (reference sequence). V lost 6 bases to trimming and J lost 5 bases, with 10 bases between them. The CDR3 nucleotides read TGTGCCAGTAGAGAAAAGGTGACTGAAGCTTTCTTT. Translation: CASREKVTEAFF.

This clonotype was observed at least ten times. The chain recombines TRBV19 with TRBJ1-1, with unresolved D. CDR1 and CDR2 from the germline V gene are LNHDA and SQIVND (reference sequence). This CDR3 is 15 amino acids long. Trimming stripped 5 bases from V and 0 bases from J, with 13 bases between. The CDR3 protein is CASSEGFPLNTEAFF. CDR3 sequence (DNA): TGTGCCAGTAGTGAAGGGTTCCCTTTGAACACTGAAGCTTTCTTT.

This clonotype was observed a single time. The chain has TRBV28 and TRBJ1-1, with D tentatively TRBD1 (6 bases). The CDR3 covers 15 residues. Germline CDR1 is MDHEN and CDR2 is SYDVKM. The germline V and J ends were trimmed by 2 bases and 0 bases, with 10 bases remaining between them. CDR3 in DNA: TGTGCCAGCAGTTTACGGACAGATATGAACACTGAAGCTTTCTTT. This sequence encodes CASSLRTDMNTEAFF.

Ten or more counts support this clonotype. This chain links TRBV7-2 with TRBJ2-7, with 9 bases matching TRBD2. The CDR3 runs 16 residues. Germline-derived CDR1 and CDR2 are SGHTA and FQGNSA. Trimming cost V 6 bases and J 3 bases; bases outside gene matches: 12. The CDR3 spells CASRRTSVGWSYEQYF. Here the CDR3 DNA reads TGTGCCAGCAGGCGGACTAGCGTGGGCTGGAGCTACGAGCAGTACTTC. Full variable domain (missing parts from reference TRBV7-2 and TRBJ2-7): GAGVSQSPSNKVTEKGKDVELRCDPISGHTALYWYRQSLGQGLEFLIYFQGNSAPDKSGLPSDRFSAERTGGSVSTLTIQRTQQEDSAVYLCASRRTSVGWSYEQYFGPGTRLTVT.

This clonotype was found many times. The J gene is TRBJ1-1, the V gene TRBV11-2, with D uncertain. The CDR3 runs to 13 residues. V dropped 5 bases and J dropped 1 base, with 8 bases sitting between them. The germline gives CDR1 SGHAT, CDR2 FQNNGV. The CDR3 DNA follows: TGTGCCAGCAGCCTGGCCTCGAACACTGAAGCTTTCTTT. Encoded protein: CASSLASNTEAFF.

In its sample, this clonotype was seen a few times. The chain recombines TRBV7-9 with TRBJ2-3, with D unresolved. Germline CDR1 is SEHNR and CDR2 is FQNEAQ (reference sequence). CDR3 length equals 12 residues. The germline V and J ends were trimmed by 5 bases and 9 bases, with 12 bases remaining between them. In DNA form, the CDR3 reads TGTGCCAGCAGCCCCGATACTGGGACGCAGTATTTT. This gives the protein CASSPDTGTQYF.

Only a few counts were recorded for this clonotype. The chain combines TRBV4-1 with TRBJ1-2; D gene ambiguous. The CDR3 consists of 14 residues. The germline CDR1 and CDR2 sequences are MGHRA and YSYEKL. Between the trimmed V and J ends, which lost 0 bases and 7 bases, there was a span of 12 bases. CDR3: CASSQDRSLTGYTF. In DNA form, the CDR3 reads TGCGCCAGCAGCCAAGATAGAAGCTTGACTGGCTACACCTTC.

This clonotype was seen many times. This sequence joins TRBV6-1 and TRBJ2-1; no clear D. Trimming left V 5 bases short and J 13 bases short, with 21 bases between. The CDR3 loop spans 14 amino acids. CDR1 is MNHNS and CDR2 is SASEGT in the germline V gene. CDR3: CASSRSTGQTSQFF. The CDR3 DNA is TGTGCCAGCAGTCGATCCACGGGCCAGACATCACAGTTCTTC.